The 31 T cell receptor beta chains below were found in one sample sequenced in a study of blood T cells in healthy people across ages. The second PCR ran about 6 to 12 cycles with a sample-barcoded 5' primer and J-beta primers. MiXCR, applied by TCRdb to the 5' RACE reads, yields one record per CDR3 protein. The sample holds some 1.8 million distinct CDR3 sequences; roughly 43% are singletons and the top ten take 23%. Sequenced input: blood. The origin of the receptors is a human donor in good health.

About this clonotype: Sequence at one end of the junction differs from germline and may be a read error. The CDR3 DNA follows: TGCAGCGTGAGGACAGCAACCGGGGAGCGGTTTTTT. Its protein is CSVRTATGERFF. The V and J genes are TRBV29-1 and TRBJ2-2; TRBD1 might be the D (6 bases). This CDR3 region has 12 residues. Germline V gives CDR1 SQVTM, CDR2 ANQGSEA.

Many counts were recorded for this clonotype. The rearrangement uses TRBV7-3 and TRBJ1-2; 8 bases fit TRBD1. V lost 5 bases, J lost 7 bases, and 12 bases stayed unmatched. The CDR3 is 15 amino acids. Germline values: CDR1 SGHTA, CDR2 FQGTGA. CDR3: CASSPYRGELSGYTF. CDR3 in DNA: TGTGCCAGCAGCCCATACAGGGGGGAACTTAGTGGCTACACCTTC.

The chain links TRBV28 to TRBJ1-2, with TRBD1 as a possible D gene (5 bases). CDR1 is MDHEN, CDR2 SYDVKM, per germline. Trimming took 6 bases from V and 5 from J, leaving 13 bases between them. The CDR3 runs to 13 residues. CDR3 in amino acids: CASSIAGPYGYTF. CDR3 DNA: TGTGCCAGCAGCATCGCGGGGCCTTATGGCTACACCTTC.

Concerning this clonotype itself: One end of the junction varies from germline; a read error may be responsible. The chain links TRBV9 to TRBJ1-5; D unresolved. From germline, CDR1 is SGDLS and CDR2 YYNGEE. The CDR3 is 14 residues long. The CDR3 loop reads CASSPDQSNQPRHF. The CDR3 DNA reads TGTGCCAGCAGCCCTGACCAAAGCAATCAGCCCCGGCATTTT.

This sequence joins TRBV6-6 and TRBJ2-4, with D perhaps matching TRBD2 (5 bases). The DNA end is a closer match to TRBJ2-5, so the J assignment may be wrong. Looked up from germline, CDR1 is MNHNY and CDR2 is SVGAGI (reference sequence). This CDR3 is built from 15 residues. The CDR3, as DNA: TGTGCCAGCAGTTACCAAGACCGGGGTAGAGAGACCCAGTACTTC. Translated, it gives CASSYQDRGRETQYF.

This chain links TRBV15 with TRBJ1-1; no firm D call. Between the trimmed V and J ends, which lost 1 base and 1 base, there was a span of 4 bases. The germline CDR1 and CDR2 sequences are LNHNV and YYDKDF (reference sequence). The CDR3 extends over 13 amino acids. CDR3 amino acids: CATSRAGNTEAFF. The CDR3 coding sequence is TGTGCCACCAGCAGAGCCGGGAACACTGAAGCTTTCTTT.

Concerning this clonotype: Germline and junction disagree at one end, which may indicate a read error. The rearrangement links TRBV6-5 to TRBJ2-6; 10 positions match TRBD1. CDR3 length: 16 residues. Germline V gene sequence: CDR1 MNHEY, CDR2 SVGAGI. CDR3 coding DNA: TGTGCCAGCAGGGGACAGGGGTTTGGTGGGGCCAACGTCCGGACTTTC. Amino acid sequence: CASRGQGFGGANVRTF.

The genes are TRBV6-2 or TRBV6-3 and TRBJ1-2; D not certain. The ends were cut back, 5 bases at V and 1 base at J, with 14 bases in the middle. The CDR3 totals 15 residues. The germline V gene encodes CDR1 MNHEY and CDR2 SVGEGT. The CDR3 spells CASSPGFTVNYGYTF. CDR3 DNA: TGTGCCAGCAGTCCCGGCTTTACAGTTAACTATGGCTACACCTTC.

The V and J genes are TRBV7-2 and TRBJ2-3, with D perhaps TRBD2 (5 bases). Germline V lookup: CDR1 SGHTA, CDR2 FQGNSA. Trimming removed 5 bases from V and 11 bases from J, with 11 bases in between. CDR3 length: 11 residues. This CDR3 is CASSPDLRQYF. The CDR3 nucleotides read TGTGCCAGCAGCCCGGACTTAAGGCAGTATTTT.

This chain joins TRBV20-1 and TRBJ2-5, with 7 bases aligning to TRBD2. V dropped 3 bases and J dropped 4; count of bases not matched to a gene: 11. This CDR3 has 15 amino acids. Per the germline V gene, CDR1 is DFQATT and CDR2 is SNEGSKA (reference sequence). The CDR3 is CSARDSSGVGETQYF. The CDR3 coding sequence is TGCAGTGCTAGGGATTCCAGCGGGGTTGGAGAGACCCAGTACTTC.

A single count supports this clonotype. The germline gene is not matched at one end of the junction; a read error may be the cause. This chain connects TRBV6-2 or TRBV6-3 to TRBJ1-1; 9 bases are a match to TRBD1. The CDR3 is 13 residues long. Looked up from germline, CDR1 is MNHEY and CDR2 is SVGEGT. CDR3 sequence reads: CASSRDRDTETFF. DNA for the CDR3: TGTGCCAGCAGTCGGGACAGGGACACTGAAACTTTCTTT.

The V gene is TRBV3-1, the J gene TRBJ2-4; D uncertain. CDR1 and CDR2 from the germline V gene are LGHDT and YNNKEL (reference sequence). Trimming stripped 1 base from V and 7 bases from J, with 14 bases between. This CDR3 spans 15 amino acids. The CDR3 reads CASSQGGILWNIQYF. CDR3 bases: TGTGCCAGCAGCCAAGGGGGAATTCTATGGAACATTCAGTACTTC.

This clonotype occurred a few times. The gene calls are TRBV28 and TRBJ2-7, with D maybe TRBD1 (5 bases). Germline CDR1 reads MDHEN; CDR2 reads SYDVKM. The V end lost 2 bases, the J end lost 3 bases, and 8 bases lay between the germline ends. This CDR3 is 13 amino acids long. CDR3 in amino acids: CASSLKRGYEQYF. Written as DNA, the CDR3 is TGTGCCAGCAGTTTAAAAAGGGGCTACGAGCAGTACTTC.

The rearrangement links TRBV3-1 to TRBJ1-1; 7 nucleotides align to TRBD1. V lost 5 bases and J lost 7; bases outside the gene matches: 10. The germline gives CDR1 LGHDT, CDR2 YNNKEL (reference sequence). The CDR3 spans 14 residues. CDR3 protein: CASSAIRTGGEAFF. The CDR3 DNA reads as TGTGCCAGCAGCGCCATTCGGACAGGTGGTGAAGCTTTCTTT.

This clonotype was found once. A much larger clone lies one base from this, so it may be a read error. This chain uses TRBV9 with TRBJ1-2, with D hard to call. The CDR3 totals 15 residues. Germline CDR1 reads SGDLS; CDR2 reads YYNGEE. The CDR3 DNA follows: TGTGCCTGCAGCCCAAACGGGCTCGGCCCGGAGGGCTACACCTTC. Amino acids: CACSPNGLGPEGYTF.

The chain recombines TRBV6-5 with TRBJ1-5; the D is unclear. Between the trimmed V and J ends, which lost 7 bases and 6 bases, there was a span of 13 bases. Germline V CDR1 and CDR2: MNHEY, SVGAGI. This CDR3 contains 13 residues. The CDR3 is CASTIGIGQPQHF. In DNA form, the CDR3 reads TGTGCCAGCACAATTGGCATTGGTCAGCCCCAGCATTTT.

This clonotype was seen a handful of times. This chain joins TRBV12-3 or TRBV12-4 and TRBJ2-7; D gene uncertain. This CDR3 region has 14 residues. Trimming removed 3 bases at V and 2 bases at J, with 11 bases between. In DNA form, the CDR3 reads TGTGCCAGCAGTTTCGGTGACGGCCCCTACGAGCAGTACTTC. Translating it yields CASSFGDGPYEQYF.

DNA for the CDR3: TGTGCCAGCAGTGAAGTGGCAGGGTCGTACGAGCAGTACTTC. Residues: CASSEVAGSYEQYF. The J gene is TRBJ2-5, the V gene TRBV6-1, with D maybe TRBD1 (5 bases). Near its end, the DNA agrees better with TRBJ2-7, so the J call may be wrong. Germline assignment: CDR1 MNHNS and CDR2 SASEGT. This CDR3 has 14 amino acids.

V and J are TRBV6-6 and TRBJ2-5, with D hard to call. V lost 2 bases and J 2 bases, leaving 6 bases between the germline ends. This CDR3 has 13 amino acids. CDR1 and CDR2 from the germline V gene are MNHNY and SVGAGI (reference sequence). CDR3 sequence reads: CASSYPPQETQYF. CDR3 DNA: TGTGCCAGCAGTTACCCCCCACAAGAGACCCAGTACTTC.

In this sample, this clonotype turned up a few times. The rearrangement joins TRBV4-3 to TRBJ1-2; D uncertain. Germline CDR1 and CDR2: LGHNA and YSLEER. This CDR3 has 14 amino acids. V lost 3 bases and J 7 bases, leaving 15 bases between the germline ends. As DNA, the CDR3 is TGCGCCAGCAGCCATTCGACTGGGGTTAGTGGCTACACCTTC. As protein: CASSHSTGVSGYTF.

The CDR3, as DNA: TGTGCCAGCAGCTTACACAGGGAAAATGAGCAGTTCTTC. Translated, it gives CASSLHRENEQFF. The chain has TRBV7-2 and TRBJ2-1; D may be TRBD1 (6 bases). The CDR3 sequence is 13 residues long. V was trimmed by 2 bases and J by 7 bases, leaving 9 bases between them. Germline CDR1 is SGHTA and CDR2 is FQGNSA.

This clonotype was picked up many times. The chain is built from TRBV2 and TRBJ1-5; TRBD1 is a possible D gene (6 bases). Deletions cut 3 bases from V and 4 bases from J, with 13 bases between. The germline V gene encodes CDR1 SNHLY and CDR2 FYNNEI. CDR3 length: 15 residues. CDR3 DNA: TGTGCCAGCAGTGACCCCGGACAGATAAATCAGCCCCAGCATTTT. This sequence encodes CASSDPGQINQPQHF.

This clonotype has ten or more counts. The V gene is TRBV7-9, the J gene TRBJ1-2; D is possibly TRBD1 (6 bases). V lost 0 bases, J lost 8 bases, and 19 bases lay in between. CDR1 SEHNR and CDR2 FQNEAQ come from the germline V gene (reference sequence). This CDR3 region has 16 residues. CDR3 in DNA: TGTGCCAGCAGCTTAGCGCAACAGGGTCGATCGGGCGGCTACACCTTC. Translating gives CASSLAQQGRSGGYTF.

The J gene is TRBJ1-1, the V gene TRBV27; D may be TRBD1 (5 bases). The length of the CDR3 is 13 residues. Trimming cost V 5 bases and J 4 bases, with 11 bases left between them. The germline gives CDR1 MNHEY, CDR2 SMNVEV (reference sequence). Written as DNA, the CDR3 is TGTGCCAGCAGTCCAGGGTCGGCCACTGAAGCTTTCTTT. It translates to CASSPGSATEAFF.

There are a few counts of this clonotype. The rearrangement links TRBV2 to TRBJ1-5; D gene ambiguous. Germline V gives CDR1 SNHLY, CDR2 FYNNEI. V was cut by 7 bases and J by 0 bases, with 7 bases left in between. The CDR3 loop spans 13 amino acids. CDR3 amino acids: CASTWNSNQPQHF. In DNA form, the CDR3 reads TGTGCCAGCACATGGAATAGCAATCAGCCCCAGCATTTT.

This chain uses TRBV29-1 with TRBJ1-1, with no clear D. Between the trimmed V and J ends, which lost 4 bases and 2 bases, there was a span of 8 bases. Germline V lookup: CDR1 SQVTM, CDR2 ANQGSEA. The CDR3 loop spans 12 amino acids. The CDR3: CSVGSINTEAFF. Written as DNA, the CDR3 is TGCAGCGTTGGCAGCATTAACACTGAAGCTTTCTTT.

This clonotype was seen more than once but under ten times. The rearrangement links TRBV4-1 to TRBJ2-3; possibly TRBD1 or TRBD2 for D (5 bases each). The CDR3 has 14 residues. CDR1 and CDR2 (germline): MGHRA, YSYEKL. V was pared by 1 base and J by 5 bases, with 10 bases between. Here the CDR3 reads CASSQVGPGDTQYF. DNA of the CDR3: TGCGCCAGCAGCCAAGTGGGACCAGGAGATACGCAGTATTTT.

The sample holds a few counts of this clonotype. The J gene is TRBJ2-1, the V gene TRBV4-2, with 7 bases identical to TRBD2. Germline CDR1 and CDR2: LGHNA and YNFKEQ. There are 15 residues in the CDR3. J gave up 3 bases and V 5 bases, and 7 bases lay outside the gene matches. The CDR3 protein is CASSFRDYLYNEQFF. CDR3 bases: TGTGCCAGCAGCTTCCGGGACTACCTCTACAATGAGCAGTTCTTC.

This chain connects TRBV15 to TRBJ2-3; D possibly matches TRBD1 or TRBD2 (5 bases each). Germline CDR1 and CDR2: LNHNV and YYDKDF (reference sequence). Trimming pared 0 bases from V and 2 bases from J, leaving 15 bases between. The length of the CDR3 is 17 residues. The CDR3 is CATSRDIVGVSTDTQYF. The CDR3 nucleotides are TGTGCCACCAGCAGAGATATCGTGGGGGTCTCCACAGATACGCAGTATTTT.

This clonotype has only a few counts. The rearrangement uses TRBV12-3 or TRBV12-4 and TRBJ2-7; 8 bases align to TRBD2. The CDR3 is made up of 15 amino acids. With V trimmed by 6 bases and J by 5 bases, 12 bases remained unmatched. In DNA form, the CDR3 reads TGTGCCAGCAGCCCTAAACGGGGGGGCCAGGACGAGCAGTACTTC. It encodes CASSPKRGGQDEQYF.

This clonotype was seen more than once but under ten times. V usage is TRBV15 and J usage is TRBJ2-3, with 9 bases identical to TRBD2. Germline values: CDR1 LNHNV, CDR2 YYDKDF (reference sequence). The length of the CDR3 is 15 residues. After removal of 2 bases from V and 2 bases from J, the junction contained 2 bases not matched to a gene. This CDR3 is CATSRLAGYTDTQYF. The CDR3, as DNA: TGTGCCACCAGCAGACTAGCGGGGTACACAGATACGCAGTATTTT.